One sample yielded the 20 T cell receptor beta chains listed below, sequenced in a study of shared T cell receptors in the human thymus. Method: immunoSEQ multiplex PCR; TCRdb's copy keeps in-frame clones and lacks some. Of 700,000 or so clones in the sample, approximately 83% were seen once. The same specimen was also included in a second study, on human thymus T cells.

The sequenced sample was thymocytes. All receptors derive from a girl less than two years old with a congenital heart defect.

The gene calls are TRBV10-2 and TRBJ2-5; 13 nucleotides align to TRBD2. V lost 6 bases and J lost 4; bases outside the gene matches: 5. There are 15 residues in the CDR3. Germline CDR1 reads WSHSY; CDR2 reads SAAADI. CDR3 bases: TGCGCCAGCAGATACCGGACTAGCGGGGGAGAGACCCAGTACTTC. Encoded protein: CASRYRTSGGETQYF.

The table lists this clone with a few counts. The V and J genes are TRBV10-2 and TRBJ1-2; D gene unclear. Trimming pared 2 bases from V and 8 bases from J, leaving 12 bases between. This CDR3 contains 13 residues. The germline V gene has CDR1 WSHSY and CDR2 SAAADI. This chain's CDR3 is CASSEPGARGYTF. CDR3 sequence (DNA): TGCGCCAGCAGTGAGCCCGGTGCGCGGGGCTACACCTTC.

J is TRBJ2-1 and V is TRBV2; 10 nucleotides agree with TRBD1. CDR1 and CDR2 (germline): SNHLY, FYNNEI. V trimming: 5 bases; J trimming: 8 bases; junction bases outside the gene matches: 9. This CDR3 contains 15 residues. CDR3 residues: CASSIFRQGAYEQFF. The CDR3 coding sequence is TGTGCCAGCAGTATTTTTCGACAGGGGGCTTATGAGCAGTTCTTC.

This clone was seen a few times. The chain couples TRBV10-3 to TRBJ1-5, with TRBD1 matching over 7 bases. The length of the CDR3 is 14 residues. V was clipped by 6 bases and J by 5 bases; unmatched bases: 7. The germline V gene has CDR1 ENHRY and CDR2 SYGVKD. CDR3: CAISPDRVYQPQHF. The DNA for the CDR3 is TGTGCCATCAGCCCCGACAGGGTATATCAGCCCCAGCATTTT.

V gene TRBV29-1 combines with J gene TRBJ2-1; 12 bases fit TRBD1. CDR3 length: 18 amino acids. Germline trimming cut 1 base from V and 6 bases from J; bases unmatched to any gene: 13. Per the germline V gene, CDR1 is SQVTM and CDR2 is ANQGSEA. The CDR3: CSVEGPWGQGAGSNEQFF. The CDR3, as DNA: TGCAGCGTTGAAGGGCCTTGGGGACAGGGGGCAGGGAGCAATGAGCAGTTCTTC.

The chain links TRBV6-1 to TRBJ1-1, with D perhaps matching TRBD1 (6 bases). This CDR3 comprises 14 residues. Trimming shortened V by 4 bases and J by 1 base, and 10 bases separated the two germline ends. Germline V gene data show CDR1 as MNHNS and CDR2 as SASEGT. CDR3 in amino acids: CASSADRRNTEAFF. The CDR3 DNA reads TGTGCCAGCAGTGCAGACAGGAGGAACACTGAAGCTTTCTTT.

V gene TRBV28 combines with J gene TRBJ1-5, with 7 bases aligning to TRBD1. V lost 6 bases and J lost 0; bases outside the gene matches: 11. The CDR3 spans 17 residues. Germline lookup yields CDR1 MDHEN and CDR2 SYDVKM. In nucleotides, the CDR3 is TGTGCCAGCAGCGTAGGGTGGGGACAGTATAGCAATCAGCCCCAGCATTTT. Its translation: CASSVGWGQYSNQPQHF.

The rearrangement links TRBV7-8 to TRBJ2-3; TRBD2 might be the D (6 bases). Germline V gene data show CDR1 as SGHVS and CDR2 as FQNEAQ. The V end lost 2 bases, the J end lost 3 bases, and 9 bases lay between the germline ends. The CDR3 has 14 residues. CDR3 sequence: CASSLSGPTDTQYF. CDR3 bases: TGTGCCAGCAGCTTAAGCGGGCCGACAGATACGCAGTATTTT.

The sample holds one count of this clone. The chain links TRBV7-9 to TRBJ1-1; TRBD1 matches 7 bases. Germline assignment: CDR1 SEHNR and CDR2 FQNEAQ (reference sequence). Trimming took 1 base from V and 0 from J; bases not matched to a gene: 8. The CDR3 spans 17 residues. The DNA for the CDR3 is TGTGCCAGCAGCTTAGGTGGAGGGGGCGTTATGAACACTGAAGCTTTCTTT. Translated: CASSLGGGGVMNTEAFF.

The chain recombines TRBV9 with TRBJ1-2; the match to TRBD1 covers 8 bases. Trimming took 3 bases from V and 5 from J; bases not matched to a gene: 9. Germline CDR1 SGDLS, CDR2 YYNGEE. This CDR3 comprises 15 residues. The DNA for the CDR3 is TGTGCCAGCAGCGAGGGCAACAGGGGGGCATATGGCTACACCTTC. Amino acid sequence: CASSEGNRGAYGYTF.

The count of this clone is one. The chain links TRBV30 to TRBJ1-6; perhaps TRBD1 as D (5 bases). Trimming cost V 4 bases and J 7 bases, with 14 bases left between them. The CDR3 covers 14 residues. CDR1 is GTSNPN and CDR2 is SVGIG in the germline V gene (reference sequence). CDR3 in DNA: TGTGCCTGGATTCCCAGGGATAGGAATTCACCCCTCCACTTT. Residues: CAWIPRDRNSPLHF.

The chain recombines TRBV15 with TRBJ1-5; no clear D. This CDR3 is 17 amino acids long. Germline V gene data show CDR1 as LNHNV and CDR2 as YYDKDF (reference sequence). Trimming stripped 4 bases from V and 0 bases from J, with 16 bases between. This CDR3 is CATSNDSGGYSNQPQHF. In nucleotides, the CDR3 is TGTGCCACCAGCAATGATTCTGGAGGGTATAGCAATCAGCCCCAGCATTTT.

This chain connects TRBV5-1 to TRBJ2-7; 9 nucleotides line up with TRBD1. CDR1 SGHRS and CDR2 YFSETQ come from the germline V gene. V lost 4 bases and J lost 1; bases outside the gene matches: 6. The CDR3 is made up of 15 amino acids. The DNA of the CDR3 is TGCGCCAGCAGCGCGCCGACAGGGGGGTCCTACGAGCAGTACTTC. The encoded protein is CASSAPTGGSYEQYF.

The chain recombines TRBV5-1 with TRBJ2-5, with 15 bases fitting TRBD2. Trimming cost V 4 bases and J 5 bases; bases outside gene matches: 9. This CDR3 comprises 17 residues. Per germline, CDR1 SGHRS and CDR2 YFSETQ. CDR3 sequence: CASSPWTSGGGRETQYF. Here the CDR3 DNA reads TGCGCCAGCAGCCCGTGGACTAGCGGGGGGGGCCGTGAGACCCAGTACTTC.

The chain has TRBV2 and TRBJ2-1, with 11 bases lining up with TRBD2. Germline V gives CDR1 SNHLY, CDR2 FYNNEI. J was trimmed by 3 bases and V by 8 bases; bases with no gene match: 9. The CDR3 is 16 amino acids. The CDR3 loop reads CASWPSGTSGYNEQFF. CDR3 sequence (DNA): TGTGCCAGCTGGCCTAGTGGGACTAGCGGCTACAATGAGCAGTTCTTC.

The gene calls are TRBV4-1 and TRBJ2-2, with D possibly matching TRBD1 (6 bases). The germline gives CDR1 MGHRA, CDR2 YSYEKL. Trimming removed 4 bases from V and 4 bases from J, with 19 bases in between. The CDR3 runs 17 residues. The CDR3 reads CASSLPPGERSTGELFF. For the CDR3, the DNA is TGCGCCAGCAGCCTGCCCCCAGGGGAGAGGAGCACCGGGGAGCTGTTTTTT.

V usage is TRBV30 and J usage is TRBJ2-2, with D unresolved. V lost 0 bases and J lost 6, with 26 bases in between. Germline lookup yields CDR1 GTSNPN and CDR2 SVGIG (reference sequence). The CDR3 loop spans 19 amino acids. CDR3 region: CAWSVHRLTAPRQAGELFF. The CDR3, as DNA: TGTGCCTGGAGTGTACACCGTCTTACGGCCCCTCGGCAGGCCGGGGAGCTGTTTTTT.

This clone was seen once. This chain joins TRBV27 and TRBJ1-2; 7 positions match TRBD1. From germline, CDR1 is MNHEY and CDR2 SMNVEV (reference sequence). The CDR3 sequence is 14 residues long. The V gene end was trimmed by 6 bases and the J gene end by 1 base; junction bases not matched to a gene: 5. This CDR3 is CASSRQGFNYGYTF. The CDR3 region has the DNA TGTGCCAGCAGCCGACAGGGTTTTAACTATGGCTACACCTTC.

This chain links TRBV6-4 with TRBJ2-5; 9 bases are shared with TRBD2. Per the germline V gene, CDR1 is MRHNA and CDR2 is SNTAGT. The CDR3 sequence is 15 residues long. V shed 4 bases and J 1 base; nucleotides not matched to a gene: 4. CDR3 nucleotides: TGTGCCAGCAGTGTTCAAGCGGGGGGCCAAGAGACCCAGTACTTC. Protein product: CASSVQAGGQETQYF.

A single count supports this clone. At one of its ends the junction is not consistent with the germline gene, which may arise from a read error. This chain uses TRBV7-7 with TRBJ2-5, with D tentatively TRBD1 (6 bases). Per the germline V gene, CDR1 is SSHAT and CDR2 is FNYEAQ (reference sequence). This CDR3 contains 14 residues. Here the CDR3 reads CASSDHRAQETQYF. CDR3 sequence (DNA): TGTGCTAGCAGCGATCACAGGGCCCAAGAGACCCAGTACTTC.